Presented here are 21 T cell receptor beta chains from one specimen sequenced in a study of blood T cell repertoires in COVID-19. The data were produced by immunoSEQ multiplex PCR, yet TCRdb's version contains in-frame clones alone and is incomplete. The table records some 300,000 clones, around 90% of them present only once. The sample consisted of peripheral blood. The receptors were gathered from a middle-aged woman with COVID-19, enrolled during active disease.

The sample holds one count of this clone. This chain links TRBV7-9 with TRBJ1-4, with TRBD1 matching 9 bases. From germline, CDR1 is SEHNR and CDR2 FQNEAQ (reference sequence). The CDR3 has 17 residues. Trimming cost V 5 bases and J 0 bases; bases outside gene matches: 7. The CDR3 DNA sequence: TGTGCCAGCAGCCCAGGACAGGGGACTCCAACTAATGAAAAACTGTTTTTT. It is translated as CASSPGQGTPTNEKLFF.

This chain links TRBV19 with TRBJ2-7; tentatively, D is TRBD2 (5 bases). The germline V gene has CDR1 LNHDA and CDR2 SQIVND (reference sequence). The CDR3 has 14 residues. Trimming removed 3 bases at V and 4 bases at J, with 13 bases between. The CDR3 bases are TGTGCCAGTAGTATGGCAACGAGGGAATACGAGCAGTACTTC. This translates into CASSMATREYEQYF.

CDR3 in amino acids: CASSVALSPGQGQGMGGYTF. The DNA of the CDR3 is TGTGCCAGCAGCGTAGCTCTATCCCCGGGACAGGGGCAGGGTATGGGTGGCTACACCTTC. This sequence joins TRBV9 and TRBJ1-2; TRBD1 matches 10 bases. The CDR3 totals 20 residues. V trimming: 0 bases; J trimming: 7 bases; junction bases outside the gene matches: 21. In germline, CDR1 is SGDLS, CDR2 YYNGEE.

V usage is TRBV21-1 and J usage is TRBJ2-1; the D call in the table, TRBD1, was not verified against the DNA. TRBV21-1 is assigned pseudogene status. CDR3 size: 19 residues. The DNA for the CDR3 is TGTGCCAGCAGAAAAACAGGGGGCCTTACTACTTATTATCGCCCCTTGCAGTTCTTC. Protein product: CASRKTGGLTTYYRPLQFF.

The V and J genes are TRBV19 and TRBJ2-7; no reliable D call. From germline, CDR1 is LNHDA and CDR2 SQIVND (reference sequence). This CDR3 region has 13 residues. V dropped 5 bases and J dropped 4 bases, with 12 bases sitting between them. The CDR3 loop is CASSFSRGYEQYF. Here the CDR3 DNA reads TGTGCCAGTAGTTTCTCGAGAGGTTACGAGCAGTACTTC.

The chain employs TRBV27 and TRBJ2-1; TRBD1 matches 12 bases. Germline trimming cut 5 bases from V and 7 bases from J; bases unmatched to any gene: 9. Germline CDR1 and CDR2: MNHEY and SMNVEV (reference sequence). The CDR3 is made up of 16 amino acids. CDR3 in amino acids: CASSNLPGQGANEQFF. CDR3 nucleotide sequence: TGTGCCAGCAGTAACCTGCCGGGACAGGGGGCAAATGAGCAGTTCTTC.

The chain links TRBV10-3 to TRBJ1-1; D is undetermined. Per germline, CDR1 ENHRY and CDR2 SYGVKD. V was cut by 2 bases and J by 0 bases, with 13 bases left in between. The CDR3 totals 16 residues. The DNA of the CDR3 is TGTGCCATCAGTGAGCCTACCGAGGGAATGAACACTGAAGCTTTCTTT. This gives the protein CAISEPTEGMNTEAFF.

The chain couples TRBV4-2 to TRBJ1-2; D may be TRBD1 (5 bases). Germline CDR1 reads LGHNA; CDR2 reads YNFKEQ. V lost 0 bases and J lost 1, with 15 bases in between. This CDR3 has 17 amino acids. The DNA of the CDR3 is TGTGCCAGCAGCCAAGACGCAGGGTTTGAAATTAACTATGGCTACACCTTC. It encodes CASSQDAGFEINYGYTF.

V usage is TRBV28 and J usage is TRBJ1-1; D call uncertain. The germline V gene has CDR1 MDHEN and CDR2 SYDVKM. This CDR3 has 12 residues. V lost 7 bases to trimming and J lost 1 base, with 7 bases between them. The CDR3 DNA follows: TGTGCCAGCATAGCCCCGAACACTGAAGCTTTCTTT. Amino acid sequence: CASIAPNTEAFF.

The chain joins TRBV9 to TRBJ2-7; 8 bases are a match to TRBD1. The CDR3 contains 13 residues. Germline CDR1 reads SGDLS; CDR2 reads YYNGEE. V shed 3 bases, J shed 6 bases, and the junction held 5 bases outside the gene matches. The DNA of the CDR3 is TGTGCCAGCAGCGCAAGAACAGGGGGCGAGCAGTACTTC. Encoded protein: CASSARTGGEQYF.

This chain joins TRBV5-1 and TRBJ2-5, with TRBD2 as a possible D gene (7 bases). The CDR3 has 14 amino acids. Deletions cut 1 base from V and 5 bases from J, with 12 bases between. Looked up from germline, CDR1 is SGHRS and CDR2 is YFSETQ. Here the CDR3 reads CASSLSGGWETQYF. The CDR3 bases are TGCGCCAGCAGCTTGTCGGGGGGCTGGGAGACCCAGTACTTC. Based on the CDR3 plus reference TRBV5-1 and TRBJ2-5, the full variable domain is KAGVTQTPRYLIKTRGQQVTLSCSPISGHRSVSWYQQTPGQGLQFLFEYFSETQRNKGNFPGRFSGRQFSNSRSEMNVSTLELGDSALYLCASSLSGGWETQYFGPGTRLLVL.

This clone has a single count. The CDR3 coding sequence is TGTGCCAGCTCGACGCGTAGGGGCTTGGAAGCTTTCTTT. Translation gives CASSTRRGLEAFF. This chain uses TRBV18 with TRBJ1-1; D is possibly TRBD1 (5 bases). Per the germline V gene, CDR1 is KGHSH and CDR2 is LQKENI. This CDR3 region has 13 residues. V was shortened by 6 bases and J by 8 bases, with 16 bases between the two germline ends.

The rearrangement links TRBV30 to TRBJ1-2; 7 bases match TRBD1. This CDR3 has 14 amino acids. After removal of 0 bases from V and 4 bases from J, the junction contained 5 bases not matched to a gene. The germline V gene has CDR1 GTSNPN and CDR2 SVGIG (reference sequence). CDR3 bases: TGTGCCTGGAGTGTAGGCAGGGGGAGCTATGGCTACACCTTC. Translating it yields CAWSVGRGSYGYTF.

This CDR3 reads CASIRQVNEKLFF. CDR3 sequence (DNA): TGCGCCAGCATCCGACAGGTCAATGAAAAACTGTTTTTT. The chain links TRBV5-1 to TRBJ1-4, with D perhaps matching TRBD1 (6 bases). CDR1 is SGHRS and CDR2 is YFSETQ in the germline V gene. V was shortened by 6 bases and J by 5 bases, with 11 bases between the two germline ends. This CDR3 has 13 amino acids.

The table lists this clone with a count of one. The gene calls are TRBV6-5 and TRBJ2-7; D is possibly TRBD1 (6 bases). The V end was cut by 4 bases, the J end by 6 bases, with 19 bases between. The length of the CDR3 is 15 residues. Germline CDR1 is MNHEY and CDR2 is SVGAGI. CDR3 loop: CASSWSRGGAAEQYF. CDR3 bases: TGTGCCAGCAGTTGGAGTCGAGGGGGTGCCGCCGAGCAGTACTTC.

This sequence joins TRBV7-6 and TRBJ1-4; D is unclear. The V and J ends lost 5 bases and 8 bases respectively, with 15 bases between them. The CDR3 length is 14 residues. The germline V gene has CDR1 SGHVS and CDR2 FNYEAQ. DNA for the CDR3: TGTGCCAGCAGCCCCTCCCGGGTTAGCGAAAAACTGTTTTTT. Amino acid sequence: CASSPSRVSEKLFF.

The rearrangement uses TRBV30 and TRBJ1-1; the match to TRBD1 covers 9 bases. The CDR3 length is 16 residues. From germline, CDR1 is GTSNPN and CDR2 SVGIG (reference sequence). Trimming removed 0 bases from V and 0 bases from J; junction bases left unmatched: 5. CDR3: CAWSVGTGRLNTEAFF. CDR3 DNA sequence: TGTGCCTGGAGTGTAGGGACAGGGCGATTGAACACTGAAGCTTTCTTT.

This clone was observed a single time. The chain employs TRBV19 and TRBJ2-3, with 9 bases matching TRBD2. CDR1 and CDR2 from the germline V gene are LNHDA and SQIVND (reference sequence). V trimming: 5 bases; J trimming: 5 bases; junction bases outside the gene matches: 8. The CDR3 extends over 15 amino acids. CDR3 bases: TGTGCCAGTAGTCAAGCCGGGACTAGCCAAGATACGCAGTATTTT. It is translated as CASSQAGTSQDTQYF.

The V and J genes are TRBV9 and TRBJ2-2; D is possibly TRBD2 (5 bases). CDR1 SGDLS and CDR2 YYNGEE come from the germline V gene. This CDR3 is 15 amino acids long. Trimming took 4 bases from V and 4 from J, leaving 14 bases between them. In DNA form, the CDR3 reads TGTGCCAGCAGCACCCACCGGGGTCCCACCGGGGAGCTGTTTTTT. Protein sequence: CASSTHRGPTGELFF.

The J gene is TRBJ2-2, the V gene TRBV10-2, with D perhaps TRBD2 (7 bases). The CDR3 runs to 15 residues. The germline V gene has CDR1 WSHSY and CDR2 SAAADI. V was pared by 6 bases and J by 1 base, with 12 bases between. The CDR3 coding sequence is TGCGCCAGCAGGGGGGGGGCAGGGAACACCGGGGAGCTGTTTTTT. Translation: CASRGGAGNTGELFF.

The rearrangement uses TRBV18 and TRBJ1-1, with D uncertain. The germline V gene has CDR1 KGHSH and CDR2 LQKENI. The CDR3 is 14 amino acids. Trimming pared 4 bases from V and 0 bases from J, leaving 9 bases between. The CDR3 loop reads CASSRAIMNTEAFF. The CDR3 bases are TGTGCCAGCTCACGGGCGATCATGAACACTGAAGCTTTCTTT.